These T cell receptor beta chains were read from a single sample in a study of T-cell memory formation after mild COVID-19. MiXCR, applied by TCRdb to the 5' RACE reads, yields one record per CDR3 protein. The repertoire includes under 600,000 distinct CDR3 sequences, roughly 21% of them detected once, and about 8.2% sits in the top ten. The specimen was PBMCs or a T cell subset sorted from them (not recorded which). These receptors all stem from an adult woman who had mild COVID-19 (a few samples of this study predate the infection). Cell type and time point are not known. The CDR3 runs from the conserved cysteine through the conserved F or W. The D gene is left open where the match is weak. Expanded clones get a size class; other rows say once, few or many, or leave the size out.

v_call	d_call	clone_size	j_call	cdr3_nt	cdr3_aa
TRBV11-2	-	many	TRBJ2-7	TGTGCCAGCAGCTTATGGGGCGAGCAGTACTTC	CASSLWGEQYF
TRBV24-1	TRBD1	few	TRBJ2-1	TGTGCCACCAGTGATCCCCGGGACAGCTCCTACAATGAGCAGTTCTTC	CATSDPRDSSYNEQFF
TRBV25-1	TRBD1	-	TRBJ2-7	TGTGCCAGCAGCAATTCCGGGACAGGGGGATCTGAGGAGCAGTACTTC	CASSNSGTGGSEEQYF
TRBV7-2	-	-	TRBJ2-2	TGTGCCAGCAGCTTAGCCCGGCAGGGCATCGGGGAGCTGTTTTTT	CASSLARQGIGELFF
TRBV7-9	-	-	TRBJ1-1	TGTGCCAGCTGTTCCGGGGGACTAAACACTGAAGCTTTCTTT	CASCSGGLNTEAFF
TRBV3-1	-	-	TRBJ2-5	TGTGCCAGCAGCCGACGGGGACCGGGGACCCAGTACTTC	CASSRRGPGTQYF
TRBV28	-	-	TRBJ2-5	TGTGCCAGCAGTTTCGGTGGAGCGACCCAGTACTTC	CASSFGGATQYF
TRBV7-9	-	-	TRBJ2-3	TGTGCCAGCAGCTTAGGCAGTCTAATAGATACGCAGTATTTT	CASSLGSLIDTQYF
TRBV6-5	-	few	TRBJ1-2	TGTGCCAGCAGTTACCGGCAATCTAACTATGGCTACACCTTC	CASSYRQSNYGYTF
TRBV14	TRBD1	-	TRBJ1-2	TGTGCCAGCAGCCAAACCGGACAGGGTGAAGCATATGGCTACACCTTC	CASSQTGQGEAYGYTF
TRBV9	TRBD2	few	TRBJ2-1	TGTGCCAGCAGCCCTACCCCACTAGCGGGGATTTACAATGAGCAGTTCTTC	CASSPTPLAGIYNEQFF
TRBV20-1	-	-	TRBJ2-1	TGCAGTGCCTACACACAGGGACACTACAATGAGCAGTTCTTC	CSAYTQGHYNEQFF
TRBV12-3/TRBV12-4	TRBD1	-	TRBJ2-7	TGTGCCAGCAGTGCAGAACAGGGGGTAGGCTCCTACGAGCAGTACTTC	CASSAEQGVGSYEQYF
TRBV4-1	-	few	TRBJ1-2	TGCGCCAGCAGCCATCCCGGCACCCCCTTAGGTTACACCTTC	CASSHPGTPLGYTF
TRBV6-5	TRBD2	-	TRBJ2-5	TGTGCCAGCAGAGCTAGCGGGGTCAGGGAGACCCAGTACTTC	CASRASGVRETQYF
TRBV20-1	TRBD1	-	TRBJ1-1	TGCAGTGCTACAGACCCGGGACAGGGGAACACTGAAGCTTTCTTT	CSATDPGQGNTEAFF
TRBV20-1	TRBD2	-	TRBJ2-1	TGCAGTGCTAGAGATTGGACTAGCGGGAGTCCTGAGCAGTTCTTC	CSARDWTSGSPEQFF
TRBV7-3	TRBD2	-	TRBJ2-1	TGTGCCAGCAGCCAGTCCCCGACTAGCGGGAGCTCTGAGCAGTTCTTC	CASSQSPTSGSSEQFF
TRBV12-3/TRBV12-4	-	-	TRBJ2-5	TGTGCCAGCAGCTGGGTGGACAGAGCGGTCGAGACCCAGTACTTC	CASSWVDRAVETQYF
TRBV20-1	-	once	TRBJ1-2	TGCAGTGCTAGTAAGCCGCATTCTGACTATGGCTACACCTTC	CSASKPHSDYGYTF
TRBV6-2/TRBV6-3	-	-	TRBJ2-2	TGTGCCACACGCGAACCGAACACCGGGGAGCTGTTTTTT	CATREPNTGELFF
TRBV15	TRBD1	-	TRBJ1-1	TGTGCCACCAGCAGAGAACAGGGGACTGAAGCTTTCTTT	CATSREQGTEAFF
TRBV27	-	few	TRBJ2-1	TGTGCCAGCAGTTTGGTGGCAAGGAGCTCCTACAATGAGCAGTTCTTC	CASSLVARSSYNEQFF
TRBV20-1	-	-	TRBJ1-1	TGCAGTGCTAGAGGACAGTTTCACACTGAAGCTTTCTTT	CSARGQFHTEAFF
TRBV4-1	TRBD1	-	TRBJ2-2	TGCGCCAGCAGCCACCCCGCCAGGGGGCAGGCCGGGGAGCTGTTTTTT	CASSHPARGQAGELFF
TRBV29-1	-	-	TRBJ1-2	TGCAGCGTGGACGACCCCTGGGACGCCGGCGACTATGGCTACACCTTC	CSVDDPWDAGDYGYTF
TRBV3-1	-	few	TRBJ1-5	TGTGCCAGCTCTATAGGGTTGGGTAGCAATCAGCCCCAGCATTTT	CASSIGLGSNQPQHF
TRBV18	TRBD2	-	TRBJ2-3	TGTGCCAGCTCACCACCTAGCGGGAGTTCGGCAGATACGAAGTATTTT	CASSPPSGSSADTKYF
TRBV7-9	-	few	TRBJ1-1	TGTGCCAGCAGCCTGGGGGGCTCCATTGAAGCTTTCTTT	CASSLGGSIEAFF
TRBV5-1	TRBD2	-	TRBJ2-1	TGCGCCAGCAGCCCGACTAGCGGGATTGCCAATGAGCAGTTCTTC	CASSPTSGIANEQFF
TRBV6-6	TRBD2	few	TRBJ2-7	TGTGCCAGCAGTTGGGAGGGGAACTACGAGCAGTACTTC	CASSWEGNYEQYF
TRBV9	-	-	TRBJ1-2	TGTGCCAGCAGCGTAGTCCCCAGACCTAACTATGGCTACACCTTC	CASSVVPRPNYGYTF
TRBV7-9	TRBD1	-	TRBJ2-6	TGTGCCAGCAGCCCCGGCGTCAGGGGGCCCTCTGGGGCCAACGTCCTGACTTTC	CASSPGVRGPSGANVLTF
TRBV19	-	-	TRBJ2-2	TGTGCCAGTAGTTCTCGGGACTCAGGCAGGTACACCGGGGAGCTGTTTTTT	CASSSRDSGRYTGELFF
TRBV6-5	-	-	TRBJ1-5	TGTGCCAGCAGTTACTCAGGGCGTAGCAATCAGCCCCAGCATTTT	CASSYSGRSNQPQHF
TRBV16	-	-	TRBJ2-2	TGTGCCAGCAGCCCTCCGAGGGCCACCGGGGAGCTGTTTTTT	CASSPPRATGELFF
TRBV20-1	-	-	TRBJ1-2	TGCAGTGCTAGAGTGGATTTAGTTTATGGCTACACCTTC	CSARVDLVYGYTF
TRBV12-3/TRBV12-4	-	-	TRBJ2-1	TGTGCCAGCACTAGTGTGGGGGTTAACAATGAGCAGTTCTTC	CASTSVGVNNEQFF
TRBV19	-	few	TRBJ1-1	TGTGCCAGTACCCCATCTTGGACGGACACTGAAGCTTTCTTT	CASTPSWTDTEAFF
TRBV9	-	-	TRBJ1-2	TGTGCCAGCAGCTACAACAGAGGCTACACCTTC	CASSYNRGYTF
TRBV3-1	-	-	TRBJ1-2	TGTGCCAGCAGCCAAGAAGGCGGGGCACGCTATGGCTACACCTTC	CASSQEGGARYGYTF
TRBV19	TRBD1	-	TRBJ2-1	TGTGCCAGTAGTACGGACAGGGGAAACGAGCAGTTCTTC	CASSTDRGNEQFF
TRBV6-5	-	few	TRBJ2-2	TGTGCCAGCAGTTACGGCCAGACGAACACCGGGGAGCTGTTTTTT	CASSYGQTNTGELFF
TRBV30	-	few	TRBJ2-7	TGTGCCTGGAGTGGGGTAGGCTACGAGCAGTACTTC	CAWSGVGYEQYF
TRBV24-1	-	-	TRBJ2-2	TGTGCCACCAGTGATGCGTTCGGGGGTCGCTCGATGTTTTTT	CATSDAFGGRSMFF
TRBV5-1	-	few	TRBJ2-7	TGCGCCAGCAGCTACCGGGCCTTATCCTACGAGCAGTACTTC	CASSYRALSYEQYF
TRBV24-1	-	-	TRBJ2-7	TGTGCCACCACCAAGGGGACCTACGAGCAGTACTTC	CATTKGTYEQYF
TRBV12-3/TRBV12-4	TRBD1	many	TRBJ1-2	TGTGCCAGCAGTGCACAGGGGTTGTCCTATGGCTACACCTTC	CASSAQGLSYGYTF
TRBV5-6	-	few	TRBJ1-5	TGTGCCAGCCCCTCTATGGTGGGATACCTCCGCATAAATAGCAATCAGCCCCAGCATTTT	CASPSMVGYLRINSNQPQHF
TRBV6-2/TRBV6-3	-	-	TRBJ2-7	TGTGCCAGCAGTTACTTATCGGGGCTAGCGCCCGCCGAGCAGTACTTC	CASSYLSGLAPAEQYF
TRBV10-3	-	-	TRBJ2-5	TGTGCCATCAGTGCACAGACAGGTCTTCCTGTGGAGACCCAGTACTTC	CAISAQTGLPVETQYF
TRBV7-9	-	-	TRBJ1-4	TGTGCCCCCGCGGAAGGGAAACTGTTTTTT	CAPAEGKLFF
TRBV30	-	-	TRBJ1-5	TGTGCCTGGAGTGTACGCGAAAATCAGCCCCAGCATTTT	CAWSVRENQPQHF
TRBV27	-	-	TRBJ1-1	TGTGCCAGCAGTACTACAGTGGGAACTGAAGCTTTCTTT	CASSTTVGTEAFF
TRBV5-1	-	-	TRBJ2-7	TGCGCCAGCAGCTTAGAAGACAGTCGGAACGAGCAGTACTTC	CASSLEDSRNEQYF
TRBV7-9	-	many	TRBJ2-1	TGTGCCAGCAGCTTAGATCTATTATACAATGAGCAGTTCTTC	CASSLDLLYNEQFF
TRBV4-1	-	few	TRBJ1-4	TGCGCCAGCAGCCAAGGGCGGCTCAGGGAGGTGGATGAAAAACTGTTTTTT	CASSQGRLREVDEKLFF
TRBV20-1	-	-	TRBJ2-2	TGCAGTGCTAACCAGGCGGAGACCACCGGGGAGCTGTTTTTT	CSANQAETTGELFF
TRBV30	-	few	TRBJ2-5	TGTGCCTGGAAACGGGAGACCCAGTACTTC	CAWKRETQYF
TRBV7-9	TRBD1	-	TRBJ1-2	TGTGCCAGCAGCTTAGGGGACAGAATTTGGTATGGCTACACCTTC	CASSLGDRIWYGYTF